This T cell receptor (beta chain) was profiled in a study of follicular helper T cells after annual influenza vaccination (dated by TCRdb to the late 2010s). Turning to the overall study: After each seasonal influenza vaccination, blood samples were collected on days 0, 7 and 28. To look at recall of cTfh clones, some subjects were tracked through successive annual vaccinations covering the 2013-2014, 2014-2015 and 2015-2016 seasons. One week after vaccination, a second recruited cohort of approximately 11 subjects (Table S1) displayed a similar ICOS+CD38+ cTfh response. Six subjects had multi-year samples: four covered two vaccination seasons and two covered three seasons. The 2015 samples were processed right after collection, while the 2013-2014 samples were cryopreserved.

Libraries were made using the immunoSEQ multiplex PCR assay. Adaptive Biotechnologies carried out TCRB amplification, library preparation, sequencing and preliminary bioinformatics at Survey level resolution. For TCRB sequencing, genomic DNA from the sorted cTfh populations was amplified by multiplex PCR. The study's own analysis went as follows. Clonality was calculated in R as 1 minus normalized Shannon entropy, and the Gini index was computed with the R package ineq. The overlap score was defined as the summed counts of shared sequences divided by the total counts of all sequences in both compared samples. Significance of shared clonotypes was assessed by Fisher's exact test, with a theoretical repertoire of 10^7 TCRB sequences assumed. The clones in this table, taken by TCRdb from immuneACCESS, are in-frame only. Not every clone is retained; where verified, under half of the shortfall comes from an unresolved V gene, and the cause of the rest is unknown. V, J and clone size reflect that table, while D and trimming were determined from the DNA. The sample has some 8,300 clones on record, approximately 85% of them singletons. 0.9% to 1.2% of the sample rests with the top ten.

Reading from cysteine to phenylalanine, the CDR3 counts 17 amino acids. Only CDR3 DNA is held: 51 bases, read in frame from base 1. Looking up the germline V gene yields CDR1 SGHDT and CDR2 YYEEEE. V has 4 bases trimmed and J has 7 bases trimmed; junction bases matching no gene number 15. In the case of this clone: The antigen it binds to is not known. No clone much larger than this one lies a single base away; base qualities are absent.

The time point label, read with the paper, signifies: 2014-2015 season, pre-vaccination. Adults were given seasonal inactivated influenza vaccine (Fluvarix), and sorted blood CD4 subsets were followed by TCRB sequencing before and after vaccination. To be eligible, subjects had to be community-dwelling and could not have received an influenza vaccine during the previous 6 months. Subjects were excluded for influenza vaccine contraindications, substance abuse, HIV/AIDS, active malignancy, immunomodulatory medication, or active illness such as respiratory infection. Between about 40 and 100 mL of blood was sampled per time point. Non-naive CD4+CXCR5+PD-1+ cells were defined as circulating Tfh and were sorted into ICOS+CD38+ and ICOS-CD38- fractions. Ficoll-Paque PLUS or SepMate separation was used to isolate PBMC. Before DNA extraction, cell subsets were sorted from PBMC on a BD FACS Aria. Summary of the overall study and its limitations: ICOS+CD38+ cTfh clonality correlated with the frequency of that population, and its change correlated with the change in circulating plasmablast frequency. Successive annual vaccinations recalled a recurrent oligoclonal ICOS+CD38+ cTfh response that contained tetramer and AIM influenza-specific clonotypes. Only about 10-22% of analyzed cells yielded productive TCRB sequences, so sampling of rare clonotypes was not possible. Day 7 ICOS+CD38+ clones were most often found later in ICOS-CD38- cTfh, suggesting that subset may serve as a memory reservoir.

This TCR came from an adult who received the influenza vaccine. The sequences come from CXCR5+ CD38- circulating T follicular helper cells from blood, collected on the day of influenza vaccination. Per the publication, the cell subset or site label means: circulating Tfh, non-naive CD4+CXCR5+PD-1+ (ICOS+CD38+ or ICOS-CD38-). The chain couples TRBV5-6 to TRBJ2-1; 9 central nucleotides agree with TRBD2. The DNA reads TGTGCCAGCAGCACTACCGGGACTAGCCCGTCGGGGAATGAGCAGTTCTTC. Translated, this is CASSTTGTSPSGNEQFF.